This T cell receptor beta chain is drawn from a study of blood T cell repertoires in COVID-19. Study background: Sites in the United States, Italy and Spain provided acute and convalescent COVID-19 samples. T cells, B-cell-depleted T cells, or PBMCs provided the cDNA or gDNA that served as material.

Germline V gene sequence: CDR1 SGHVS, CDR2 FNYEAQ. V was pared by 5 bases and J by 3 bases, with 8 bases of the junction left unmatched. The CDR3 consists of 15 residues. In this sample, this clone is medium-sized (0.01 to 0.1%). Study processing details: Reference gene primer amplification gave nucleated cell count estimates. The table came from immunoSEQ multiplex PCR; TCRdb's copy has only in-frame clones and leaves some out. V, J and clone size are those of that table, while D and trimming were read from the DNA. This sample has fewer than 15,000 clones; roughly 93% occur once, and the top ten carry around 15%.

The receptor's source is a human donor in a cohort sampled during active COVID-19. V and J are TRBV7-6 and TRBJ2-7; 9 bases are a match to TRBD1. The sequencing sample was made of peripheral blood. The CDR3 region has the DNA TGTGCCAGCAGCCTAGGGGACAGGGAAAACTACGAGCAGTACTTC. It is translated as CASSLGDRENYEQYF.